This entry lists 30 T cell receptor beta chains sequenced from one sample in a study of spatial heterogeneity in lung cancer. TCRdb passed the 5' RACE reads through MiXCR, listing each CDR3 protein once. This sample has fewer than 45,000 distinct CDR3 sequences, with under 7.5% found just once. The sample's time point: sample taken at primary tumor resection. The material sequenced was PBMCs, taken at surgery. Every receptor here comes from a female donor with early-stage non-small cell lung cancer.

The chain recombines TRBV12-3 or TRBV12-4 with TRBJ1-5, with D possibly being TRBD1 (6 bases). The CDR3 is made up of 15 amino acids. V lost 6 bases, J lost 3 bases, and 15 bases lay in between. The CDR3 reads CASRDSGVSNQPQHF. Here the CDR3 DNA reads TGTGCCAGCAGAGACTCAGGGGTTTCCAATCAGCCCCAGCATTTT.

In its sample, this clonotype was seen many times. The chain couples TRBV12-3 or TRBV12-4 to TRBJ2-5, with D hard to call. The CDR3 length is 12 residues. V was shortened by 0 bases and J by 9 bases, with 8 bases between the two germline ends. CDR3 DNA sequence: TGTGCCAGCAGTTTAGCGAGTGCGGCCCAGTACTTC. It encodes CASSLASAAQYF.

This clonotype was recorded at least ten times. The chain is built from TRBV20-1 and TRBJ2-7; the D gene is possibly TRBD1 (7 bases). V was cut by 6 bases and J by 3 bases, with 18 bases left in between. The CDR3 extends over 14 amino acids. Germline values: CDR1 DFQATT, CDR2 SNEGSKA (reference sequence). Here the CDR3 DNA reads TGCAGTGCACAGGGGCGGGACGTACGCTACGAGCAGTACTTC. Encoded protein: CSAQGRDVRYEQYF.

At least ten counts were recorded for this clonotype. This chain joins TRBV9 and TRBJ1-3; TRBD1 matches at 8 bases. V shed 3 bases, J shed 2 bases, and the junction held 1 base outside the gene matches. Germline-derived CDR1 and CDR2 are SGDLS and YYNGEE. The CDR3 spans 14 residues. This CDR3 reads CASSAGQAGNTIYF. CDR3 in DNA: TGTGCCAGCAGCGCGGGACAGGCTGGAAACACCATATATTTT.

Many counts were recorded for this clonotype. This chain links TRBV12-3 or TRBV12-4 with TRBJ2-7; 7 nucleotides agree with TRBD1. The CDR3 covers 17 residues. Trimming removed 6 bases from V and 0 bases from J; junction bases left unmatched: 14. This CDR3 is CASSFPPRQGSSYEQYF. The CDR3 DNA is TGTGCCAGCAGCTTCCCTCCTCGACAGGGAAGCTCCTACGAGCAGTACTTC.

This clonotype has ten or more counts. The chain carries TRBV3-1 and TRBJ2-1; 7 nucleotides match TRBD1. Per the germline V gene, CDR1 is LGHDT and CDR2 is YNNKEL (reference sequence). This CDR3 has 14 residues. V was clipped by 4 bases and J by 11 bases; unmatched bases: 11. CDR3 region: CASSLSGTVEKQFF. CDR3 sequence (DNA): TGTGCCAGCAGCCTATCTGGGACAGTGGAAAAGCAGTTCTTC.

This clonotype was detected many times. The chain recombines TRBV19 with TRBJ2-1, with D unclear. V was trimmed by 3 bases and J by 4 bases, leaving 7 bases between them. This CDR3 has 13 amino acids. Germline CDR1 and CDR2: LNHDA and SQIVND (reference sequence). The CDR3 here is CASSIPVYNEQFF. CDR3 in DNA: TGTGCCAGTAGTATCCCAGTTTACAATGAGCAGTTCTTC.

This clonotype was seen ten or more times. CDR3 region: CASSGGGAVTDTQYF. The CDR3 DNA follows: TGTGCCAGCAGCGGAGGCGGAGCCGTCACAGATACGCAGTATTTT. The V call is TRBV13, the J call TRBJ2-3; maybe TRBD2 (5 bases). Trimming removed 5 bases at V and 2 bases at J, with 14 bases between. Germline V CDR1 and CDR2: PRHDT, FYEKMQ (reference sequence). The length of the CDR3 is 15 residues.

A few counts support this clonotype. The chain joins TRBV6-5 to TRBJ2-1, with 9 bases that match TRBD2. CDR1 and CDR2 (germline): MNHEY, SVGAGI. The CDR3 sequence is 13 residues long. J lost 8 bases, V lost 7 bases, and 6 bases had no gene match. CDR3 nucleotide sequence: TGTGCCAGCAAAGCGGGGGGCTGGGATGAGCAGTTCTTC. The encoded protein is CASKAGGWDEQFF.

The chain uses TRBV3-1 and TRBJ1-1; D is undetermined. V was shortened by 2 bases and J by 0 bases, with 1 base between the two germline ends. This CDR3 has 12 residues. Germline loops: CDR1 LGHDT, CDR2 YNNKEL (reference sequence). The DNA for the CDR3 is TGTGCCAGCAGCCAAATGAACACTGAAGCTTTCTTT. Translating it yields CASSQMNTEAFF.

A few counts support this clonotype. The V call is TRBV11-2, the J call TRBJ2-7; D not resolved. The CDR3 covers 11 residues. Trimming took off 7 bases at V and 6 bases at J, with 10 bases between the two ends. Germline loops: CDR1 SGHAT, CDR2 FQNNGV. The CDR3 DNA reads TGTGCCAGCACCCCTGGTGGCGAGCAGTACTTC. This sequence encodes CASTPGGEQYF.

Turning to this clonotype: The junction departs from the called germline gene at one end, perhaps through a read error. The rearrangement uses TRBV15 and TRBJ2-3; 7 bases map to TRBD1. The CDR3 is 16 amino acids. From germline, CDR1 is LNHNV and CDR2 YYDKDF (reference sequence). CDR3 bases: TGTGCCACCAGCAGGCACAGGGGCCGAAGCATAGATACGCAGTATTTT. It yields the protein CATSRHRGRSIDTQYF.

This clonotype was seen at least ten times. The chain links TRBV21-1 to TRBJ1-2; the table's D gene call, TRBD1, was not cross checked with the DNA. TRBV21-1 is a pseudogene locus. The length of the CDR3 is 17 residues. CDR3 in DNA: TGTGCCAGCAGCTGGGATCGCTTACAGGGGTCCCTCTATGGCTACACCTTC. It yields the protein CASSWDRLQGSLYGYTF.

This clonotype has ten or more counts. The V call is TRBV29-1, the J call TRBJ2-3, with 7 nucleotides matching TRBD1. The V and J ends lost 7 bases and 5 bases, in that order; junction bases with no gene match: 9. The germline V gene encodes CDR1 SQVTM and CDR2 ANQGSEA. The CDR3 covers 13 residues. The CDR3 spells CSGTGELGDTQYF. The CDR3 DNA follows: TGCAGCGGAACAGGGGAACTGGGAGATACGCAGTATTTT.

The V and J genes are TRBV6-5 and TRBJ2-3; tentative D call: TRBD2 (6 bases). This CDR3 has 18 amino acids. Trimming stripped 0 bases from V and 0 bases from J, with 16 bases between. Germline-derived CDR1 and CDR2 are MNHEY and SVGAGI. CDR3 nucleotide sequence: TGTGCCAGCAGTTACTCATCTGGGACTGCCCTTAGCACAGATACGCAGTATTTT. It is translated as CASSYSSGTALSTDTQYF.

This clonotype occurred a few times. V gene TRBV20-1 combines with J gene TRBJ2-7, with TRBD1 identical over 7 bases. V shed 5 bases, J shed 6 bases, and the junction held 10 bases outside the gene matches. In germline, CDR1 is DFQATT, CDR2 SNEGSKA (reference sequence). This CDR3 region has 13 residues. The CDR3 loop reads CSAQDRVVGEQYF. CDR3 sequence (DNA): TGCAGTGCTCAAGACAGGGTAGTAGGCGAGCAGTACTTC.

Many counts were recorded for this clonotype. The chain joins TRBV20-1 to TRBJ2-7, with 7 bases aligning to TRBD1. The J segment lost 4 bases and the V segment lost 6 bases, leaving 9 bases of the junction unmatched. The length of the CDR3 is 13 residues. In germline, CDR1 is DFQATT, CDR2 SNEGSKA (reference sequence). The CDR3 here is CSAPTGKRYEQYF. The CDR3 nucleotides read TGCAGTGCCCCGACAGGGAAAAGGTACGAGCAGTACTTC.

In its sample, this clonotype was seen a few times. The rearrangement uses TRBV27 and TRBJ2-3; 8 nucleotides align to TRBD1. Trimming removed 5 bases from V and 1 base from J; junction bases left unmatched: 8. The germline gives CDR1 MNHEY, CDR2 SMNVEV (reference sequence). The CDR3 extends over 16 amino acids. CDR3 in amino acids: CASSPWDRWGTDTQYF. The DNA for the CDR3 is TGTGCCAGCAGTCCCTGGGACAGGTGGGGCACAGATACGCAGTATTTT.

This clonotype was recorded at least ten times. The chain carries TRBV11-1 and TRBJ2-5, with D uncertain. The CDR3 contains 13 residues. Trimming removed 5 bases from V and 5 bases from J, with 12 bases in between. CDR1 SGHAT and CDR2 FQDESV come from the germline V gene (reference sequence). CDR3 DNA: TGTGCCAGCAGCGTACAAATCGCCGAGACCCAGTACTTC. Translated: CASSVQIAETQYF. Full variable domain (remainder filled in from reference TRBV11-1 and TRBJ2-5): EAEVAQSPRYKITEKSQAVAFWCDPISGHATLYWYRQILGQGPELLVQFQDESVVDDSQLPKDRFSAERLKGVDSTLKIQPAELGDSAMYLCASSVQIAETQYFGPGTRLLVL.

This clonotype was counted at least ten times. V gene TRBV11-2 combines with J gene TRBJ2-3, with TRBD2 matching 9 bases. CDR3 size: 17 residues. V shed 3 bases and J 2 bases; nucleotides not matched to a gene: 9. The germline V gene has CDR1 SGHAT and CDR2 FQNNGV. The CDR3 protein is CASSFTPLAGFTDTQYF. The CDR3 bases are TGTGCCAGCAGCTTCACTCCTCTAGCGGGGTTCACAGATACGCAGTATTTT.

CDR3 loop: CSARAALAGAVTEAFF. CDR3 sequence (DNA): TGCAGTGCTAGAGCTGCTTTGGCGGGGGCGGTTACTGAAGCTTTCTTT. This chain links TRBV20-1 with TRBJ1-1; the D gene is possibly TRBD1 (6 bases). The V gene's germline CDR1 is DFQATT and CDR2 SNEGSKA (reference sequence). The V gene lost 1 base and the J gene lost 5 bases, with 20 bases spanning the gap. This CDR3 spans 16 amino acids.

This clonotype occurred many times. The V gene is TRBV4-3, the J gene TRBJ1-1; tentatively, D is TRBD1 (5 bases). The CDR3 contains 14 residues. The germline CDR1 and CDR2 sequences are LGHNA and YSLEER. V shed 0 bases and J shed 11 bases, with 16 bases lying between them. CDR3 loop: CASSQDRTLGTAFF. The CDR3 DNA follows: TGCGCCAGCAGCCAAGATCGGACGCTTGGGACGGCTTTCTTT.

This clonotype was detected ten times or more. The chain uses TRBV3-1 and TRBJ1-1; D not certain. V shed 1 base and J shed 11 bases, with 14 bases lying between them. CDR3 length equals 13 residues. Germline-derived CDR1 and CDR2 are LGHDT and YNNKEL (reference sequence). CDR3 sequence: CASSQGPPREAFF. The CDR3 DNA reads TGTGCCAGCAGCCAAGGACCACCCCGTGAGGCTTTCTTT.

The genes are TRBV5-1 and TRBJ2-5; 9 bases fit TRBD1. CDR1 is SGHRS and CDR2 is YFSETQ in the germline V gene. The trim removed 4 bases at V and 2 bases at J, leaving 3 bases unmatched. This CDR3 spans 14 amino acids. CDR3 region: CASSTDRGQETQYF. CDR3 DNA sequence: TGCGCCAGCAGCACGGACAGGGGACAAGAGACCCAGTACTTC.

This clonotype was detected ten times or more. DNA for the CDR3: TGTGCCAGCAGCGTAGGGGTGTCTAGCGGGGATGAGCAGTTCTTC. Translation gives CASSVGVSSGDEQFF. This chain connects TRBV9 to TRBJ2-1, with 9 positions matching TRBD2. Germline V gene lookup returns CDR1 SGDLS and CDR2 YYNGEE. With V trimmed by 0 bases and J by 8 bases, 6 bases remained unmatched. The CDR3 is made up of 15 amino acids. Looking up the rest from reference TRBV9 and TRBJ2-1 gives the full variable domain: DSGVTQTPKHLITATGQRVTLRCSPRSGDLSVYWYQQSLDQGLQFLIQYYNGEERAKGNILERFSAQQFPDLHSELNLSSLELGDSALYFCASSVGVSSGDEQFFGPGTRLTVL.

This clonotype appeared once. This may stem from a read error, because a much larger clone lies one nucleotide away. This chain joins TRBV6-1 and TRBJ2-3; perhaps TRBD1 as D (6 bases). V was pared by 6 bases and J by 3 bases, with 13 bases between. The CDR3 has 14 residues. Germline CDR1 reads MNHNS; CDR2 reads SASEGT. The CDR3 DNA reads TGTGCCAGCAGAGACAGGTTTATGACAGATACGCAGTATTTT. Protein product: CASRDRFMTDTQYF.

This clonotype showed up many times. The CDR3 reads CASSSRGADTQYF. The CDR3 region has the DNA TGTGCCAGCAGTTCCAGGGGGGCAGATACGCAGTATTTT. The V and J genes are TRBV28 and TRBJ2-3, with D maybe TRBD1 (7 bases). CDR3 length: 13 amino acids. CDR1 is MDHEN, CDR2 SYDVKM, per germline. V gave up 4 bases and J gave up 4 bases, with 9 bases separating them.

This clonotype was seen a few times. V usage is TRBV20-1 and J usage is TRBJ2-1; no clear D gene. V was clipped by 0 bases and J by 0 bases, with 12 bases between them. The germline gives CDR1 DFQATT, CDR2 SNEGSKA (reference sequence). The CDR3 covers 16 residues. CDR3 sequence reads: CSARDQETLSYNEQFF. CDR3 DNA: TGCAGTGCTAGAGATCAGGAGACCCTCTCCTACAATGAGCAGTTCTTC.

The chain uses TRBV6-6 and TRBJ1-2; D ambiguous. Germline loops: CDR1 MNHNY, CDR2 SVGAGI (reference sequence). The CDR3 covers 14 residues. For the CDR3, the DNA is TGTGCTTCCCTTTTAACCACAATTAACTATGGCTACACCTTC. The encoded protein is CASLLTTINYGYTF.

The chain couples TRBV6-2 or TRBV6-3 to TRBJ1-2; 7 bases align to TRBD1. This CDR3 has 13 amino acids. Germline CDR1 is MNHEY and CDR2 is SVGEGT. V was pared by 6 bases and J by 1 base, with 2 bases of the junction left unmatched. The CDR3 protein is CASRQGHNYGYTF. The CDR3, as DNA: TGTGCCAGCAGACAGGGGCATAACTATGGCTACACCTTC.